A single sample gave rise to the 25 T cell receptor beta chains below, sequenced in a study of T cells after yellow fever vaccination. One entry per CDR3 protein results from TCRdb running MiXCR on the 5' RACE reads. This sample carries 500,000 to 550,000 distinct CDR3 sequences, about a fifth of them seen once, and the ten largest clones take roughly 16%. The sequencing here drew on PBMCs, taken 20 to 25 days after the first yellow fever vaccination. The receptors derive from a man younger than 30 who received the YFV17D yellow fever vaccine.

The CDR3 region is CASSPDSHAGEKLFF. DNA for the CDR3: TGTGCCAGCAGCCCGGACAGTCATGCCGGTGAAAAACTGTTTTTT. The rearrangement links TRBV3-1 to TRBJ1-4; D is perhaps TRBD1 (6 bases). This CDR3 spans 15 amino acids. The germline gives CDR1 LGHDT, CDR2 YNNKEL (reference sequence). Trimming took off 4 bases at V and 7 bases at J, with 16 bases between the two ends. Together with reference TRBV3-1 and TRBJ1-4, the CDR3 gives the full variable domain: DTAVSQTPKYLVTQMGNDKSIKCEQNLGHDTMYWYKQDSKKFLKIMFSYNNKELIINETVPNRFSPKSPDKAHLNLHINSLELGDSAVYFCASSPDSHAGEKLFFGSGTQLSVL.

V and J are TRBV3-1 and TRBJ2-4; D remains ambiguous. The germline V and J ends were trimmed by 4 bases and 3 bases, with 7 bases remaining between them. The germline gives CDR1 LGHDT, CDR2 YNNKEL (reference sequence). This CDR3 has 13 residues. For the CDR3, the DNA is TGTGCCAGCAGCCTCACTGTCAAAAACATTCAGTACTTC. This gives the protein CASSLTVKNIQYF.

The V and J genes are TRBV9 and TRBJ1-2; TRBD1 matches 9 bases. Germline assignment: CDR1 SGDLS and CDR2 YYNGEE. The CDR3 runs to 16 residues. Trimming removed 4 bases from V and 6 bases from J; junction bases left unmatched: 13. The CDR3 sequence: CASSKTTVDRGDGYTF. As DNA, the CDR3 is TGTGCCAGCAGCAAGACCACAGTGGACAGGGGAGATGGCTACACCTTC.

This chain joins TRBV10-3 and TRBJ2-3; no firm D call. Germline values: CDR1 ENHRY, CDR2 SYGVKD. This CDR3 region has 11 residues. V dropped 6 bases and J dropped 4 bases, with 5 bases sitting between them. CDR3 nucleotides: TGTGCCATCAGGTTCGCAGATACGCAGTATTTT. Its protein product is CAIRFADTQYF.

The V call is TRBV14, the J call TRBJ2-7; tentatively, D is TRBD1 or TRBD2 (8 bases each). V dropped 4 bases and J dropped 5 bases, with 18 bases sitting between them. Germline loops: CDR1 SGHDN, CDR2 FVKESK. This CDR3 is built from 15 residues. The CDR3 reads CASSPYRGTRDEQYF. Written as DNA, the CDR3 is TGTGCCAGCAGCCCCTACAGGGGGACTAGGGACGAGCAGTACTTC.

This clonotype was counted only a few times. The V and J genes are TRBV7-9 and TRBJ1-2; a weak D match, TRBD1 (5 bases). The V gene lost 7 bases and the J gene lost 12 bases, with 9 bases spanning the gap. This CDR3 spans 9 amino acids. Germline V gene sequence: CDR1 SEHNR, CDR2 FQNEAQ (reference sequence). CDR3: CASTQTDTF. For the CDR3, the DNA is TGTGCCAGCACCCAGACAGACACCTTC.

This clonotype was observed a few times. The chain employs TRBV5-1 and TRBJ1-2; D not certain. The V end lost 0 bases, the J end lost 3 bases, and 12 bases lay between the germline ends. Germline V CDR1 and CDR2: SGHRS, YFSETQ. The CDR3 extends over 15 amino acids. The CDR3, as DNA: TGCGCCAGCAGCTTGGGGGTCATTGGGGACTATGGCTACACCTTC. It encodes CASSLGVIGDYGYTF.

This clonotype has a handful of counts. This chain links TRBV9 with TRBJ1-1; 7 bases fit TRBD1. CDR3 length: 13 residues. Germline V CDR1 and CDR2: SGDLS, YYNGEE. The ends lost 4 bases at V and 4 bases at J; junction bases unmatched: 4. CDR3 nucleotide sequence: TGTGCCAGCAGCTTCCGGACAGGCACTGAAGCTTTCTTT. It codes for CASSFRTGTEAFF.

This clonotype was recorded a few times. The chain carries TRBV5-1 and TRBJ1-2; D not certain. The V gene's germline CDR1 is SGHRS and CDR2 YFSETQ. Trimming left V 4 bases short and J 8 bases short, with 18 bases between. The CDR3 loop spans 14 amino acids. Written as DNA, the CDR3 is TGCGCCAGCAGCCCCGGGGAGGGCTCGGAAGGCTACACCTTC. Translation gives CASSPGEGSEGYTF.

The chain combines TRBV20-1 with TRBJ2-6; no clear D gene. The CDR3 is made up of 12 amino acids. Trimming left V 5 bases short and J 7 bases short, with 9 bases between. Germline V CDR1 and CDR2: DFQATT, SNEGSKA (reference sequence). This CDR3 is CSAPVDANVLTF. CDR3 coding DNA: TGCAGTGCTCCGGTGGATGCCAACGTCCTGACTTTC.

The rearrangement links TRBV7-9 to TRBJ1-2; the match to TRBD1 covers 10 bases. The CDR3 is 13 residues long. Per germline, CDR1 SEHNR and CDR2 FQNEAQ (reference sequence). V was clipped by 5 bases and J by 8 bases; unmatched bases: 5. The CDR3 loop is CASSRGTGDGYTF. The CDR3, as DNA: TGTGCCAGCAGCCGAGGGACAGGGGACGGCTACACCTTC.

The chain is built from TRBV20-1 and TRBJ1-5; TRBD1 agrees at 10 bases. The CDR3 length is 13 residues. The V gene's germline CDR1 is DFQATT and CDR2 SNEGSKA (reference sequence). The CDR3: CSGRTGGNQPQHF. The CDR3 DNA reads as TGCAGCGGGAGGACAGGGGGAAACCAGCCCCAGCATTTT.

The chain uses TRBV5-1 and TRBJ1-6; TRBD1 matches at 8 bases. There are 13 residues in the CDR3. Losses at the gene ends were 3 bases for V and 10 bases for J; bases not matched to a gene: 3. Germline V CDR1 and CDR2: SGHRS, YFSETQ. Here the CDR3 reads CASSSDRGSPLHF. The CDR3 bases are TGCGCCAGCAGCTCCGACAGGGGCTCACCCCTCCACTTT.

This chain connects TRBV29-1 to TRBJ2-4, with D possibly being TRBD2 (6 bases). Germline loops: CDR1 SQVTM, CDR2 ANQGSEA. Between the trimmed V and J ends, which lost 0 bases and 5 bases, there was a span of 11 bases. This CDR3 spans 14 amino acids. CDR3: CSVEDPGLENIQYF. The CDR3 DNA is TGCAGCGTTGAAGACCCGGGACTTGAAAACATTCAGTACTTC. The whole variable domain, filled in from reference TRBV29-1 and TRBJ2-4, reads SAVISQKPSRDICQRGTSLTIQCQVDSQVTMMFWYRQQPGQSLTLIATANQGSEATYESGFVIDKFPISRPNLTFSTLTVSNMSPEDSSIYLCSVEDPGLENIQYFGAGTRLSVL.

The chain links TRBV5-1 to TRBJ1-1; D gene ambiguous. This CDR3 spans 14 amino acids. Trimming removed 4 bases from V and 0 bases from J, with 10 bases in between. CDR1 and CDR2 from the germline V gene are SGHRS and YFSETQ. The CDR3 is CASSHETVNTEAFF. The CDR3 DNA reads TGCGCCAGCAGCCATGAGACGGTGAACACTGAAGCTTTCTTT.

This clonotype was seen a handful of times. The chain uses TRBV7-9 and TRBJ1-1; D not certain. The germline V and J ends were trimmed by 5 bases and 1 base, with 8 bases remaining between them. The CDR3 is 13 residues long. Germline V gene lookup returns CDR1 SEHNR and CDR2 FQNEAQ (reference sequence). CDR3 amino acids: CASSAETNTEAFF. CDR3 in DNA: TGTGCCAGCAGCGCAGAGACGAACACTGAAGCTTTCTTT.

The gene calls are TRBV4-1 and TRBJ2-3, with 16 bases identical to TRBD2. Germline values: CDR1 MGHRA, CDR2 YSYEKL. The CDR3 is 17 residues long. Germline trimming cut 3 bases from V and 4 bases from J; bases unmatched to any gene: 4. In DNA form, the CDR3 reads TGCGCCAGCAGCCAGGGACTAGCGGGGGGGCCGGCAGATACGCAGTATTTT. It codes for CASSQGLAGGPADTQYF.

J is TRBJ2-5 and V is TRBV4-1; 9 bases line up with TRBD1. From germline, CDR1 is MGHRA and CDR2 YSYEKL. CDR3 length: 18 residues. V trimming: 2 bases; J trimming: 5 bases; junction bases outside the gene matches: 15. In DNA form, the CDR3 reads TGCGCCAGCAGCCAACAGACAGGGGGTAGTTTAGGCAGGGAGACCCAGTACTTC. Translating it yields CASSQQTGGSLGRETQYF.

This clonotype was picked up a small number of times. The genes are TRBV5-6 and TRBJ2-7, with D possibly matching TRBD1 (5 bases). CDR1 SGHDT and CDR2 YYEEEE come from the germline V gene. V was cut by 4 bases and J by 5 bases, with 16 bases left in between. This CDR3 contains 14 residues. Here the CDR3 DNA reads TGTGCCAGCAGCCTAGACGCAGGGAACCACGAGCAGTACGTC. It encodes CASSLDAGNHEQYV.

CDR3 DNA: TGTGCCAGCAGCCCATCTACTAGCGGGGGAATCGGGGAGCTGTTTTTT. It yields the protein CASSPSTSGGIGELFF. The V call is TRBV7-9, the J call TRBJ2-2; 11 bases agree with TRBD2. Germline assignment: CDR1 SEHNR and CDR2 FQNEAQ (reference sequence). The CDR3 covers 16 residues. After removal of 5 bases from V and 7 bases from J, the junction contained 9 bases not matched to a gene.

This clonotype was recorded a few times. The chain couples TRBV19 to TRBJ1-5; no reliable D call. The CDR3 has 13 amino acids. CDR1 LNHDA and CDR2 SQIVND come from the germline V gene (reference sequence). Trimming left V 3 bases short and J 4 bases short, with 7 bases between. This chain's CDR3 is CASSIEVNQPQHF. DNA for the CDR3: TGTGCCAGTAGTATTGAGGTGAATCAGCCCCAGCATTTT.

This clonotype has only a few counts. CDR3 nucleotide sequence: TGTGCCAGCAGCTTCGCGATTGGGAGTGAGCAGTACTTC. Its protein product is CASSFAIGSEQYF. The gene calls are TRBV7-2 and TRBJ2-7; a weak D match, TRBD2 (5 bases). Germline V gene data show CDR1 as SGHTA and CDR2 as FQGNSA. This CDR3 has 13 amino acids. V lost 3 bases and J lost 7, with 13 bases in between.

This chain links TRBV5-4 with TRBJ1-1; 7 positions match TRBD1. From germline, CDR1 is SGHNT and CDR2 YYREEE (reference sequence). J lost 4 bases, V lost 3 bases, and 9 bases had no gene match. The CDR3 covers 15 residues. CDR3 residues: CASSSMRQGGTEAFF. The CDR3 nucleotides read TGTGCCAGCAGCTCCATGAGACAGGGCGGCACTGAAGCTTTCTTT.

This clonotype was found once. The CDR3 DNA is TGTGCCAGCAGCCCATGGAGTCAGGGGGCGAGTGGCTACACCTTC. Its protein product is CASSPWSQGASGYTF. The chain links TRBV5-5 to TRBJ1-2; TRBD1 agrees at 8 bases. V shed 4 bases and J 7 bases; nucleotides not matched to a gene: 12. The germline CDR1 and CDR2 sequences are SGHKS and YYEKEE (reference sequence). This CDR3 comprises 15 residues.

V and J are TRBV7-8 and TRBJ1-1, with D unclear. The V and J ends lost 3 bases and 0 bases respectively, with 14 bases between them. The CDR3 has 16 residues. The germline V gene encodes CDR1 SGHVS and CDR2 FQNEAQ. CDR3 DNA sequence: TGTGCCAGCAGCTTTTCTTTTCAACTCATGAACACTGAAGCTTTCTTT. The encoded protein is CASSFSFQLMNTEAFF. Together with reference TRBV7-8 and TRBJ1-1, the CDR3 gives the full variable domain: GAGVSQSPRYKVAKRGQDVALRCDPISGHVSLFWYQQALGQGPEFLTYFQNEAQLDKSGLPSDRFFAERPEGSVSTLKIQRTQQEDSAVYLCASSFSFQLMNTEAFFGQGTRLTVV.